The 32 T cell receptor beta chains reported below all come from one sample, sequenced in a study of T cells after yellow fever vaccination. TCRdb re-called the 5' RACE reads with MiXCR, one entry per CDR3 protein. The sample has about 510,000 distinct CDR3 sequences; around a fifth are singletons. Material: PBMCs, obtained about 21 days after the first yellow fever vaccination. These receptors all stem from a man between 18 and 35 years old who received the YFV17D yellow fever vaccine.

V and J are TRBV7-8 and TRBJ2-3; D gene uncertain. The germline V gene has CDR1 SGHVS and CDR2 FQNEAQ. The CDR3 is 13 residues long. Between the trimmed V and J ends, which lost 5 bases and 2 bases, there was a span of 8 bases. The CDR3 region has the DNA TGTGCCAGCAGCAACGGGCTCACAGATACGCAGTATTTT. It codes for CASSNGLTDTQYF.

This clonotype was seen more than once but under ten times. The chain is built from TRBV20-1 and TRBJ2-1, with D possibly being TRBD2 (5 bases). The CDR3 extends over 12 amino acids. V lost 5 bases and J 12 bases, leaving 17 bases between the germline ends. Germline V gene lookup returns CDR1 DFQATT and CDR2 SNEGSKA (reference sequence). The CDR3 DNA follows: TGCAGTGCTCCCACCCCCGGAGGTGGGCAGTTCTTC. Its protein is CSAPTPGGGQFF.

This rearrangement joins TRBV6-5 to TRBJ2-1; D might be TRBD2 (6 bases). The CDR3 has 14 residues. Germline values: CDR1 MNHEY, CDR2 SVGAGI. The V gene lost 0 bases and the J gene lost 14 bases, with 17 bases spanning the gap. CDR3: CASSYSYGTPLEFF. For the CDR3, the DNA is TGTGCCAGCAGTTACTCGTATGGGACTCCACTAGAGTTCTTC.

There are many counts of this clonotype. The CDR3 sequence: CSARDWGGGSGDTQYF. In DNA, the CDR3 is TGCAGTGCTAGAGATTGGGGTGGGGGTTCTGGAGATACGCAGTATTTT. The chain recombines TRBV20-1 with TRBJ2-3; D assignment may be TRBD1 or TRBD2 (5 bases each). The CDR3 has 16 amino acids. The V end was cut by 0 bases, the J end by 5 bases, with 18 bases between. The germline gives CDR1 DFQATT, CDR2 SNEGSKA (reference sequence).

The CDR3 DNA sequence: TGTGCCAGCAGGGGGACGGACTATGGCTACACCTTC. The encoded protein is CASRGTDYGYTF. The rearrangement links TRBV5-4 to TRBJ1-2; possible D gene TRBD1, 5 bases. V was cut by 5 bases and J by 3 bases, with 8 bases left in between. The CDR3 spans 12 residues. Germline CDR1 is SGHNT and CDR2 is YYREEE (reference sequence).

J is TRBJ2-3 and V is TRBV12-3 or TRBV12-4; 10 bases match TRBD2. V lost 5 bases, J lost 3 bases, and 8 bases stayed unmatched. This CDR3 region has 16 residues. This CDR3 is CASSERGGRLTDTQYF. CDR3 DNA sequence: TGTGCCAGCAGTGAGCGGGGGGGTAGGTTGACAGATACGCAGTATTTT.

The genes are TRBV21-1 and TRBJ2-7; TRBD1, the D gene given by the table, was not confirmed from the DNA. TRBV21-1 counts as a pseudogene. The CDR3 sequence is 17 residues long. The CDR3 loop reads CASSNYATGTWFYEQYF. The DNA of the CDR3 is TGTGCCAGCAGTAATTATGCCACAGGGACTTGGTTCTACGAGCAGTACTTC.

The chain combines TRBV6-2 or TRBV6-3 with TRBJ2-5, with TRBD2 matching over 7 bases. This CDR3 has 16 amino acids. J gave up 0 bases and V 6 bases, and 10 bases lay outside the gene matches. Germline V CDR1 and CDR2: MNHEY, SVGEGT. This CDR3 reads CASRQAPGGYQETQYF. CDR3 bases: TGTGCCAGCAGACAAGCCCCGGGGGGTTACCAAGAGACCCAGTACTTC.

A few counts support this clonotype. The chain links TRBV2 to TRBJ1-2, with D possibly TRBD1 on 5 matching bases. This CDR3 comprises 14 residues. Per the germline V gene, CDR1 is SNHLY and CDR2 is FYNNEI. V was trimmed by 6 bases and J by 9 bases, leaving 20 bases between them. CDR3 protein: CASRKGRPDLSYTF. CDR3 sequence (DNA): TGTGCCAGCAGAAAGGGACGCCCGGACTTGAGCTACACCTTC.

This clonotype showed up just a few times. The rearrangement uses TRBV4-3 and TRBJ2-4; possible D gene TRBD2, 6 bases. CDR3 length equals 14 residues. V was pared by 1 base and J by 8 bases, with 12 bases between. Looked up from germline, CDR1 is LGHNA and CDR2 is YSLEER. CDR3 sequence reads: CASSQGEWGDIQYF. The DNA for the CDR3 is TGCGCCAGCAGCCAAGGGGAGTGGGGGGACATTCAGTACTTC.

This clonotype was counted a few times. The rearrangement links TRBV7-8 to TRBJ2-3; 8 bases agree with TRBD2. CDR1 and CDR2 from the germline V gene are SGHVS and FQNEAQ. This CDR3 is 16 amino acids long. Trimming cost V 3 bases and J 2 bases; bases outside gene matches: 7. The DNA of the CDR3 is TGTGCCAGCAGCTTCCCTAGCGGGTCGCTCACAGATACGCAGTATTTT. Its protein product is CASSFPSGSLTDTQYF.

The chain couples TRBV18 to TRBJ2-2; 7 nucleotides match TRBD1. Looked up from germline, CDR1 is KGHSH and CDR2 is LQKENI. The junction had 10 bases not matched to a gene; V was cut back by 5 bases and J by 4 bases. The length of the CDR3 is 16 residues. CDR3 coding DNA: TGTGCCAGCTCATCTCGACAGGGTGCCTTCACCGGGGAGCTGTTTTTT. Translating it yields CASSSRQGAFTGELFF.

The gene calls are TRBV4-1 and TRBJ2-7; the D gene is possibly TRBD1 (6 bases). In germline, CDR1 is MGHRA, CDR2 YSYEKL. The CDR3 sequence is 14 residues long. The V end lost 1 base, the J end lost 3 bases, and 10 bases lay between the germline ends. In DNA form, the CDR3 reads TGCGCCAGCAGCCAAGGACAGGAACTCTACGAGCAGTACTTC. Protein sequence: CASSQGQELYEQYF.

V gene TRBV6-5 combines with J gene TRBJ2-1; no firm D call. Germline V gene data show CDR1 as MNHEY and CDR2 as SVGAGI. Trimming left V 3 bases short and J 5 bases short, with 11 bases between. This CDR3 is 14 amino acids long. The CDR3 sequence: CASSYKVSDNEQFF. The CDR3 DNA reads as TGTGCCAGCAGTTATAAGGTGTCCGACAATGAGCAGTTCTTC.

As to this clonotype: A much bigger clone sits one base away, suggesting this may be a read error. The chain employs TRBV20-1 and TRBJ2-7; D is possibly TRBD1 (6 bases). V gave up 5 bases and J gave up 2 bases, with 16 bases separating them. Germline V CDR1 and CDR2: DFQATT, SNEGSKA (reference sequence). The CDR3 length is 14 residues. CDR3 coding DNA: TGCAGTGCTGTTCCCTCAGGGGCGGCCTACGAGCAGTACTTC. Its translation is CSAVPSGAAYEQYF.

This clonotype was detected many times. V and J are TRBV7-2 and TRBJ2-1; D not resolved. The CDR3 is 13 amino acids. In germline, CDR1 is SGHTA, CDR2 FQGNSA. Trimming removed 5 bases at V and 0 bases at J, with 5 bases between. CDR3 region: CASSPNSYNEQFF. The CDR3 DNA is TGTGCCAGCAGCCCAAACTCCTACAATGAGCAGTTCTTC.

This chain links TRBV13 with TRBJ2-5, with TRBD2 matching over 8 bases. This CDR3 spans 15 amino acids. The J segment lost 5 bases and the V segment lost 2 bases, leaving 7 bases of the junction unmatched. Germline loops: CDR1 PRHDT, CDR2 FYEKMQ (reference sequence). The chain's CDR3 is CASSLRRGEGETQYF. The CDR3 bases are TGTGCCAGCAGCTTACGGCGGGGGGAGGGCGAGACCCAGTACTTC. The full variable domain, completed using reference TRBV13 and TRBJ2-5, is AAGVIQSPRHLIKEKRETATLKCYPIPRHDTVYWYQQGPGQDPQFLISFYEKMQSDKGSIPDRFSAQQFSDYHSELNMSSLELGDSALYFCASSLRRGEGETQYFGPGTRLLVL.

This clonotype showed up just a few times. The chain links TRBV6-2 or TRBV6-3 to TRBJ2-3; D is perhaps TRBD2 (6 bases). The CDR3 contains 17 residues. The germline CDR1 and CDR2 sequences are MNHEY and SVGEGT. Trimming took off 2 bases at V and 2 bases at J, with 17 bases between the two ends. CDR3 nucleotides: TGTGCCAGCAGTTACGGGTTAGCGGCGACCCACACAGATACGCAGTATTTT. Its protein is CASSYGLAATHTDTQYF.

In this sample, this clonotype turned up a few times. The chain has TRBV6-5 and TRBJ1-5; D not resolved. The germline gives CDR1 MNHEY, CDR2 SVGAGI. This CDR3 has 13 residues. The V gene lost 2 bases and the J gene lost 5 bases, with 7 bases spanning the gap. The CDR3 sequence is CASSYDEDQPQHF. The CDR3 DNA follows: TGTGCCAGCAGTTACGACGAGGATCAGCCCCAGCATTTT.

The chain links TRBV7-9 to TRBJ2-2; TRBD1 is a possible D gene (5 bases). CDR3 length: 14 amino acids. Germline lookup yields CDR1 SEHNR and CDR2 FQNEAQ (reference sequence). V was pared by 7 bases and J by 3 bases, with 12 bases between. DNA for the CDR3: TGTGCCAGCATCCTCAGGGCTTACACCGGGGAGCTGTTTTTT. Encoded protein: CASILRAYTGELFF. Supplemented by reference TRBV7-9 and TRBJ2-2, the full variable domain reads DTGVSQNPRHKITKRGQNVTFRCDPISEHNRLYWYRQTLGQGPEFLTYFQNEAQLEKSRLLSDRFSAERPKGSFSTLEIQRTEQGDSAMYLCASILRAYTGELFFGEGSRLTVL.

This clonotype occurred a few times. This chain connects TRBV30 to TRBJ1-3; D is unresolved. CDR1 is GTSNPN and CDR2 is SVGIG in the germline V gene (reference sequence). This CDR3 is built from 14 residues. V lost 1 base to trimming and J lost 4 bases, with 11 bases between them. CDR3: CAWSAWSVGNTIYF. Here the CDR3 DNA reads TGTGCCTGGAGTGCTTGGTCAGTCGGAAACACCATATATTTT.

This clonotype was detected only a few times. The CDR3: CASGQQGLGETQYF. Here the CDR3 DNA reads TGTGCCAGCGGACAACAGGGGTTGGGAGAGACCCAGTACTTC. The chain recombines TRBV7-9 with TRBJ2-5, with 7 bases identical to TRBD1. V trimming: 8 bases; J trimming: 4 bases; junction bases outside the gene matches: 10. The CDR3 is 14 residues long. The germline gives CDR1 SEHNR, CDR2 FQNEAQ (reference sequence).

This clonotype has a handful of counts. V gene TRBV28 combines with J gene TRBJ1-2, with TRBD1 matching over 8 bases. V gave up 8 bases and J gave up 7 bases; unmatched junction bases: 6. The germline CDR1 and CDR2 sequences are MDHEN and SYDVKM. This CDR3 comprises 12 residues. CDR3 sequence (DNA): TGTGCCAGCCAGGGGGCGCGGGGTGGCTACACCTTC. This sequence encodes CASQGARGGYTF.

This clonotype was detected only a few times. J is TRBJ2-7 and V is TRBV7-6; D is possibly TRBD1 or TRBD2 (6 bases each). The germline V gene has CDR1 SGHVS and CDR2 FNYEAQ. The germline V and J ends were trimmed by 5 bases and 7 bases, with 15 bases remaining between them. CDR3 length: 13 residues. As DNA, the CDR3 is TGTGCCAGCAGCATGACGCAGGGGAGGGAGCAGTACGTC. Encoded protein: CASSMTQGREQYV.

The V gene is TRBV20-1, the J gene TRBJ2-7; TRBD2 matches 9 bases. The CDR3 has 16 amino acids. CDR1 and CDR2 (germline): DFQATT, SNEGSKA (reference sequence). The V gene end was trimmed by 0 bases and the J gene end by 3 bases; junction bases not matched to a gene: 9. CDR3 nucleotide sequence: TGCAGTGCTAGAGACCTGGTAGCGGGGGTCGGCTACGAGCAGTACTTC. It specifies CSARDLVAGVGYEQYF.

This chain uses TRBV4-1 with TRBJ1-1, with unresolved D. Germline assignment: CDR1 MGHRA and CDR2 YSYEKL. The germline V and J ends were trimmed by 0 bases and 8 bases, with 22 bases remaining between them. The CDR3 is made up of 17 amino acids. CDR3 DNA: TGCGCCAGCAGCCAAGAGCACGGCACGTATAGTGGAAGGGAAGCTTTCTTT. Translation gives CASSQEHGTYSGREAFF.

The rearrangement joins TRBV6-1 to TRBJ2-3; the match to TRBD1 covers 7 bases. Germline V gives CDR1 MNHNS, CDR2 SASEGT. The V segment lost 5 bases and the J segment 0 bases; nucleotides outside the gene matches: 5. The CDR3 is 15 residues long. This CDR3 reads CASSTGVLSTDTQYF. CDR3 nucleotide sequence: TGTGCCAGCAGTACAGGGGTTTTAAGCACAGATACGCAGTATTTT.

This rearrangement joins TRBV19 to TRBJ2-1, with 7 bases matching TRBD1. The CDR3 has 13 residues. Trimming removed 10 bases from V and 4 bases from J; junction bases left unmatched: 7. Germline CDR1 LNHDA, CDR2 SQIVND (reference sequence). CDR3: CANRQGRYNEQFF. The CDR3 region has the DNA TGTGCCAACCGACAGGGACGATACAATGAGCAGTTCTTC.

The CDR3 here is CASSVTRTNEQFF. In DNA, the CDR3 is TGCGCCAGCAGCGTTACTCGGACGAATGAGCAGTTCTTC. The gene calls are TRBV5-1 and TRBJ2-1, with D unresolved. Looked up from germline, CDR1 is SGHRS and CDR2 is YFSETQ. CDR3 length: 13 amino acids. The V gene lost 4 bases and the J gene lost 7 bases, with 12 bases spanning the gap. The variable domain in full, with the rest retrieved from reference TRBV5-1 and TRBJ2-1, is KAGVTQTPRYLIKTRGQQVTLSCSPISGHRSVSWYQQTPGQGLQFLFEYFSETQRNKGNFPGRFSGRQFSNSRSEMNVSTLELGDSALYLCASSVTRTNEQFFGPGTRLTVL.

This clonotype has more than one count but fewer than ten. The chain carries TRBV2 and TRBJ1-5; tentative D call: TRBD1 (5 bases). Germline CDR1 reads SNHLY; CDR2 reads FYNNEI. Trimming took off 6 bases at V and 5 bases at J, with 11 bases between the two ends. There are 13 residues in the CDR3. The CDR3 DNA reads TGTGCCAGCAGACAGGACACTGATCAGCCCCAGCATTTT. Amino acid sequence: CASRQDTDQPQHF.

V and J are TRBV7-3 and TRBJ2-1; D possibly matches TRBD1 or TRBD2 (5 bases each). The germline V gene encodes CDR1 SGHTA and CDR2 FQGTGA. V lost 5 bases to trimming and J lost 8 bases, with 19 bases between them. The CDR3 spans 15 residues. CDR3 in amino acids: CASSTRPGRSHEQFF. CDR3 coding DNA: TGTGCCAGCAGCACTCGGCCGGGGCGGTCGCATGAGCAGTTCTTC.

The chain carries TRBV6-5 and TRBJ1-6; no clear D gene. V was clipped by 2 bases and J by 0 bases, with 14 bases between them. The CDR3 loop spans 18 amino acids. Germline-derived CDR1 and CDR2 are MNHEY and SVGAGI. CDR3 in DNA: TGTGCCAGCAGTTACACGGGCAACCCGAGCTCCTATAATTCACCCCTCCACTTT. This translates into CASSYTGNPSSYNSPLHF.